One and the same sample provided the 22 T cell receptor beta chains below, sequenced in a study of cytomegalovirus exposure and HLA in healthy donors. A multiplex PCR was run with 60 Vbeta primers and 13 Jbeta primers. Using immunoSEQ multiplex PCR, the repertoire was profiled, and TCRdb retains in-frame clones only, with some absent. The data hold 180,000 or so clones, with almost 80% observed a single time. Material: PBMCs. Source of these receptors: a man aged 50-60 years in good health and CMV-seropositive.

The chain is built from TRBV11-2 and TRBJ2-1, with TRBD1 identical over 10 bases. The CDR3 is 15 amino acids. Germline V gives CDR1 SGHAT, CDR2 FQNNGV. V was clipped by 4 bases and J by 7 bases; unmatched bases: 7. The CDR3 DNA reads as TGTGCCAGCAGCTCCTCGGACAGGGGGTCAAATGAGCAGTTCTTC. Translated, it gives CASSSSDRGSNEQFF.

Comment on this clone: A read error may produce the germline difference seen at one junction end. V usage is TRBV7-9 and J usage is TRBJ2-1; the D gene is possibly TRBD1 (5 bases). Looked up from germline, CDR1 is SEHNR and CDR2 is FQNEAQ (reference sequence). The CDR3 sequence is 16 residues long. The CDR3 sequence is CSSSLIQGISNNEQFF. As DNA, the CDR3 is TGTTCCAGCAGCTTAATCCAGGGTATCAGCAACAATGAGCAGTTCTTC. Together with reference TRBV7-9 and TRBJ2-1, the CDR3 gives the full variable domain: DTGVSQNPRHKITKRGQNVTFRCDPISEHNRLYWYRQTLGQGPEFLTYFQNEAQLEKSRLLSDRFSAERPKGSFSTLEIQRTEQGDSAMYLCSSSLIQGISNNEQFFGPGTRLTVL.

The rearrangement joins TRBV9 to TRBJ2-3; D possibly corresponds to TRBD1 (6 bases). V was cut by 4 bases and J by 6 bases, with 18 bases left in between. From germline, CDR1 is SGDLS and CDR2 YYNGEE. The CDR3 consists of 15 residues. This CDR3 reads CASSSLRGFRDTQYF. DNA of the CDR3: TGTGCCAGCAGCAGCCTTAGGGGGTTTAGGGATACGCAGTATTTT.

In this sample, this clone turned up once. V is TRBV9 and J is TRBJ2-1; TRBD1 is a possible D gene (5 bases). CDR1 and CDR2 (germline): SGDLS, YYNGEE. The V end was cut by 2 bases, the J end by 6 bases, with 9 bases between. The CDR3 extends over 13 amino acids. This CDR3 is CASSVDRINEQFF. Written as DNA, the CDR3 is TGTGCCAGCAGCGTCGACAGAATCAATGAGCAGTTCTTC.

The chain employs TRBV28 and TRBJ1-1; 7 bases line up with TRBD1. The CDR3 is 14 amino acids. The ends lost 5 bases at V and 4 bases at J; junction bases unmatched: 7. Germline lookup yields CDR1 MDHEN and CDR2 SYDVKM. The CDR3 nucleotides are TGTGCCAGCAGTCGTCCAGGGGGTGGCACTGAAGCTTTCTTT. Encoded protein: CASSRPGGGTEAFF.

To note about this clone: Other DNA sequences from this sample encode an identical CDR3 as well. CDR3 protein: CASSSNQPQHF. The CDR3 DNA reads as TGTGCCAGCAGCTCTAATCAGCCCCAGCATTTT. V and J are TRBV27 and TRBJ1-5; D gene ambiguous. Trimming pared 6 bases from V and 4 bases from J, leaving 4 bases between. The CDR3 spans 11 residues. Germline V gene lookup returns CDR1 MNHEY and CDR2 SMNVEV (reference sequence).

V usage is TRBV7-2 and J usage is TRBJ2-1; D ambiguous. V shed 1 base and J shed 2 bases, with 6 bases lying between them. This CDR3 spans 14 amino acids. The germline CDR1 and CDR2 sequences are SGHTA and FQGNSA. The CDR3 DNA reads TGTGCCAGCAGCTTAGATAGTACCTACAATGAGCAGTTCTTC. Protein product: CASSLDSTYNEQFF.

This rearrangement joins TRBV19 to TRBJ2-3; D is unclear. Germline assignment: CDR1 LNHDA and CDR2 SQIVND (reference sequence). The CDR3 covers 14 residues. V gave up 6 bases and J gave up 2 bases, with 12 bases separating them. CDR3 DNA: TGTGCCAGTAGGAGAGAAGGAGCCACAGATACGCAGTATTTT. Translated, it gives CASRREGATDTQYF.

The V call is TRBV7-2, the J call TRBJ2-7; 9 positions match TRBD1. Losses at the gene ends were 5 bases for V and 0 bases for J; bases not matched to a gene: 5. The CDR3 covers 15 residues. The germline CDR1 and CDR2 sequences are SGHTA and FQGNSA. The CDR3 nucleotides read TGTGCCAGCAGCCAGGGACAGGGAATCTCCTACGAGCAGTACGTC. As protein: CASSQGQGISYEQYV.

CDR3 sequence reads: CASSSSGTGRAAKNIQYF. The CDR3 DNA reads TGTGCCAGTAGTTCTTCCGGGACAGGGCGGGCGGCCAAAAACATTCAGTACTTC. This rearrangement joins TRBV19 to TRBJ2-4; TRBD1 matches at 9 bases. Per the germline V gene, CDR1 is LNHDA and CDR2 is SQIVND (reference sequence). Losses at the gene ends were 5 bases for V and 1 base for J; bases not matched to a gene: 12. The CDR3 is 18 amino acids. Full variable domain (missing parts from reference TRBV19 and TRBJ2-4): DGGITQSPKYLFRKEGQNVTLSCEQNLNHDAMYWYRQDPGQGLRLIYYSQIVNDFQKGDIAEGYSVSREKKESFPLTVTSAQKNPTAFYLCASSSSGTGRAAKNIQYFGAGTRLSVL.

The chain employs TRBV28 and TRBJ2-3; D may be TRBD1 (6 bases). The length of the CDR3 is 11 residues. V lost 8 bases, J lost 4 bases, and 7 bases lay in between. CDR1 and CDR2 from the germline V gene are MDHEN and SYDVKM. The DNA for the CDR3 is TGTGCCAGCCAGGGGTCAGATACGCAGTATTTT. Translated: CASQGSDTQYF.

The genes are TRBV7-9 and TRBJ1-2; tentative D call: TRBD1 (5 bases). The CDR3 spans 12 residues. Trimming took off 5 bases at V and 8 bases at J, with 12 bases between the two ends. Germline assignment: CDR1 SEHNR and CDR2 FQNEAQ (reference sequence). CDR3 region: CASSISQGGYTF. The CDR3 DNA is TGTGCCAGCAGCATAAGTCAGGGAGGCTACACCTTC.

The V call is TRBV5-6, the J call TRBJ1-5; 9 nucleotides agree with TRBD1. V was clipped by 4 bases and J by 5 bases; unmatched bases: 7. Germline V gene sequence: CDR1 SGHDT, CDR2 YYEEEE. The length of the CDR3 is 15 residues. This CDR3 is CASSTGQGKDQPQHF. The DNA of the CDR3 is TGTGCCAGCAGCACCGGACAGGGGAAGGATCAGCCCCAGCATTTT.

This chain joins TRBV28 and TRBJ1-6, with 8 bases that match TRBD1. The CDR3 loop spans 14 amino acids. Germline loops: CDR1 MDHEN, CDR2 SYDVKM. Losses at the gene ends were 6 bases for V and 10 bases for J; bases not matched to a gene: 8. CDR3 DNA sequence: TGTGCCAGCAGGTCAGGGGGCAATCCCTCACCCCTCCACTTT. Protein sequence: CASRSGGNPSPLHF.

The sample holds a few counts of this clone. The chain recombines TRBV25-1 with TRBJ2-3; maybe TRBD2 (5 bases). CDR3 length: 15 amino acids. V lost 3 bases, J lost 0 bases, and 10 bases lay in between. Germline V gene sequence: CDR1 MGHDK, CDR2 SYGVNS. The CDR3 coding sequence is TGTGCCAGCAGTGAGTCAGGAGGAAGCACAGATACGCAGTATTTT. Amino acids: CASSESGGSTDTQYF. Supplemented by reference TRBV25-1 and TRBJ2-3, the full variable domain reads EADIYQTPRYLVIGTGKKITLECSQTMGHDKMYWYQQDPGMELHLIHYSYGVNSTEKGDLSSESTVSRIRTEHFPLTLESARPSHTSQYLCASSESGGSTDTQYFGPGTRLTVL.

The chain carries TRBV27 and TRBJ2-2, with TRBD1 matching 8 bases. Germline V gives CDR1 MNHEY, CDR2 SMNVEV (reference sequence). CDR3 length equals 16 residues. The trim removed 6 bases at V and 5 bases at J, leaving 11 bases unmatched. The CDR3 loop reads CASRQPGGPWTGELFF. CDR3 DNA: TGTGCCAGCAGACAACCAGGGGGCCCGTGGACCGGGGAGCTGTTTTTT.

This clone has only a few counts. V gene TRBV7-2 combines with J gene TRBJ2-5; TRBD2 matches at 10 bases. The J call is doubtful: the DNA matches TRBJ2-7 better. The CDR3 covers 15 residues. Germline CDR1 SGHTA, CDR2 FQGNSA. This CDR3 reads CASSLDLAGVYEQYF. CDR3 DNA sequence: TGTGCCAGCAGCTTGGACCTAGCGGGGGTCTACGAGCAGTACTTC.

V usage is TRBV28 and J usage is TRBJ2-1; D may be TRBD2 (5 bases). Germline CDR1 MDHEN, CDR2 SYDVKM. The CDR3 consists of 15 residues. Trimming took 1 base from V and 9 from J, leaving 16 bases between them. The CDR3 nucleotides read TGTGCCAGCAGTTTATTCCGGACTCCCCTCATTGAGCAGTTCTTC. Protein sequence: CASSLFRTPLIEQFF.

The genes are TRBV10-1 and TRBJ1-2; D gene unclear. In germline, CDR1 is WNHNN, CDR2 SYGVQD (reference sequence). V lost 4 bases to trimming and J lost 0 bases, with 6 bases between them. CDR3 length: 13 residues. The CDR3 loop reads CASSGQANYGYTF. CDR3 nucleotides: TGCGCCAGCAGTGGGCAAGCTAACTATGGCTACACCTTC.

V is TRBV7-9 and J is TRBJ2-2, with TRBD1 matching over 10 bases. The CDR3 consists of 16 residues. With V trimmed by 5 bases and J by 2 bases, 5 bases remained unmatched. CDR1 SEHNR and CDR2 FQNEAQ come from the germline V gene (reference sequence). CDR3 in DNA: TGTGCCAGCAGCCCTGGGGACAGGGGCAACACCGGGGAGCTGTTTTTT. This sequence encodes CASSPGDRGNTGELFF.

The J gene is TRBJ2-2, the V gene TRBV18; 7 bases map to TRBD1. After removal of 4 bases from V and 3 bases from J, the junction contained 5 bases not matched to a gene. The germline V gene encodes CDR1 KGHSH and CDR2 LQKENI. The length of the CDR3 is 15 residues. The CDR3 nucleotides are TGTGCCAGCTCACGATACAGGGGACACACCGGGGAGCTGTTTTTT. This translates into CASSRYRGHTGELFF.

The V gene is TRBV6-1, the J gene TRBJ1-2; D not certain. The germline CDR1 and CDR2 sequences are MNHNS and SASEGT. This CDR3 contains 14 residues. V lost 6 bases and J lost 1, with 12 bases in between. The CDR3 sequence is CASRALIDNYGYTF. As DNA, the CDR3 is TGTGCCAGCAGAGCACTTATAGATAACTATGGCTACACCTTC.